The clone carrying this T cell receptor beta chain came up many times. Antigen specificity is unknown. The CDR3 spans 14 residues. V lost 5 bases and J 4 bases, leaving 12 bases between the germline ends. CDR1 is SGHTA, CDR2 FQGNSA, per germline. This sample stems from a study of CD8 T cells in ankylosing spondylitis. Findings and limits, study-wide: Disease-associated clones were reportedly significantly overrepresented in matched ankylosing spondylitis synovial fluid. A TCR beta motif of 7 or 8 highly homologous variants appeared characteristic of ankylosing spondylitis blood.

TCRdb independently ran MiXCR on the 5' RACE reads; one entry per CDR3 protein. The sample lists roughly 440,000 distinct CDR3 sequences, roughly 17% occurring once. The chain joins TRBV7-2 to TRBJ2-1; possibly TRBD1 for D (6 bases). This receptor was taken from a male donor with ankylosing spondylitis. Sequencing was carried out using blood, either unsorted or a sorted T cell fraction (not recorded which). The CDR3: CASSPSDRYNEQFF. The CDR3 coding sequence is TGTGCCAGCAGCCCTTCAGACAGGTACAATGAGCAGTTCTTC.